This TCR beta chain appears in the sequencing data of a study of T cell responses to AZD1222 COVID-19 vaccine. The method was immunoSEQ multiplex PCR; TCRdb's version includes in-frame clones alone and lacks a portion of them. In the table there are approximately 220,000 clones, 85% to 95% of which are singletons. CDR1 and CDR2 (germline): ENHRY, SYGVKD. Trimming took 3 bases from V and 3 from J; bases not matched to a gene: 11. This CDR3 comprises 17 residues. The sequence came from an adult in good health. The sequences come from peripheral blood, collected on day 0 of MenACWY control vaccination. The chain uses TRBV10-3 and TRBJ1-1; TRBD1 matches 9 bases. The CDR3 sequence: CAISEWGTGLADTEAFF. CDR3 in DNA: TGTGCCATCAGTGAATGGGGGACAGGGTTAGCAGACACTGAAGCTTTCTTT.